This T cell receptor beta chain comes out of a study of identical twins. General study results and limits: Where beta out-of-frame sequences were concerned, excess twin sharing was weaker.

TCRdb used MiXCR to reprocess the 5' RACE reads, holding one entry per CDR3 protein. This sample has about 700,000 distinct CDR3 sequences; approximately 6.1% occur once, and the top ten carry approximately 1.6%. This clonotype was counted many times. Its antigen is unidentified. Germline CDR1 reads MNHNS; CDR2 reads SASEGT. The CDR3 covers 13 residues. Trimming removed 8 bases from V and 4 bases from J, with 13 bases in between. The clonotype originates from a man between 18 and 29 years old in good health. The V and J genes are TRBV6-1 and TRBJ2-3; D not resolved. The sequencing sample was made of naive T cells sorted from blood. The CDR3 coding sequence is TGTGCCAGCGCCTACATCGGAGCAGATACGCAGTATTTT. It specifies CASAYIGADTQYF.